This T cell receptor (beta chain) is from a study of beta chain features in type 1 diabetes. Expressed TCRB transcripts were sequenced, since all the RNA that had been isolated was reverse transcribed. Read counts averaged approximately 3.6 million for samples of naive, central memory and regulatory T cells. Profiled with immunoSEQ multiplex PCR; TCRdb holds only in-frame clones, not every one. The sample includes over 150,000 clones, 7.5% to 10% of them seen just once. This clone was seen more than once but under ten times. The TCR sequence derives from a man aged 18 to 30 in good health. Sequences were obtained from central memory CD4+ T cells from blood.

The CDR3 DNA reads TGTGCCAGCAGCGCAGCCGGACTAGCGGGAGGTACGCAGTATTTT. Protein product: CASSAAGLAGGTQYF. This sequence joins TRBV5-4 and TRBJ2-3; 14 nucleotides line up with TRBD2. V trimming: 4 bases; J trimming: 8 bases; junction bases outside the gene matches: 6. Germline V gene data show CDR1 as SGHNT and CDR2 as YYREEE (reference sequence). The CDR3 length is 15 residues.